These 20 T cell receptor beta chains share one sample of origin, sequenced in a study of cytomegalovirus exposure and HLA in healthy donors. PCR used 60 Vbeta primers and 13 Jbeta primers. Here immunoSEQ multiplex PCR was the method, and the copy in TCRdb shows in-frame clones only, minus some. The sample contains some 78,000 clones, 75% to 85% of which appear only once. The sequencing input was PBMCs. Receptors originate from a man aged 45 to 65 in good health and CMV-seropositive.

The V gene is TRBV25-1, the J gene TRBJ2-2; TRBD1 is a possible D gene (8 bases). V lost 6 bases and J lost 5, with 16 bases in between. This CDR3 comprises 15 residues. CDR1 is MGHDK and CDR2 is SYGVNS in the germline V gene. For the CDR3, the DNA is TGTGCCAGCAGAGATGACAGGGGAGGGACCGGGGAGCTGTTTTTT. Translating it yields CASRDDRGGTGELFF.

The V call is TRBV10-3, the J call TRBJ2-7; 9 bases are a match to TRBD1. The V gene's germline CDR1 is ENHRY and CDR2 SYGVKD. The CDR3 is 15 amino acids. With V trimmed by 10 bases and J by 1 base, 11 bases remained unmatched. The CDR3, as DNA: TGTGCCAGCTGGACAGGGGAACTTGAATCCTACGAGCAGTACTTC. It translates to CASWTGELESYEQYF.

J is TRBJ2-7 and V is TRBV30; 8 bases line up with TRBD2. The V gene's germline CDR1 is GTSNPN and CDR2 SVGIG (reference sequence). The CDR3 spans 14 residues. J lost 6 bases, V lost 7 bases, and 14 bases had no gene match. The CDR3 loop is CASMGAGGPAEQYF. In DNA form, the CDR3 reads TGTGCCTCCATGGGGGCGGGAGGCCCCGCCGAGCAGTACTTC.

The chain recombines TRBV7-9 with TRBJ2-7; perhaps TRBD2 as D (5 bases). Trimming pared 1 base from V and 0 bases from J, leaving 13 bases between. The CDR3 has 16 residues. CDR1 is SEHNR and CDR2 is FQNEAQ in the germline V gene (reference sequence). CDR3 residues: CASSLGLGESSYEQYF. CDR3 DNA sequence: TGTGCCAGCAGCTTAGGACTGGGAGAGAGCTCCTACGAGCAGTACTTC.

The chain recombines TRBV25-1 with TRBJ2-7; TRBD2 might be the D (6 bases). The V end was cut by 6 bases, the J end by 5 bases, with 11 bases between. CDR1 MGHDK and CDR2 SYGVNS come from the germline V gene. This CDR3 has 12 amino acids. CDR3 coding DNA: TGTGCCAGCAGGGGGGGACGCCACGAGCAGTACTTC. Protein product: CASRGGRHEQYF.

The J gene is TRBJ2-4, the V gene TRBV2; 10 bases match TRBD1. Germline V CDR1 and CDR2: SNHLY, FYNNEI. The CDR3 runs to 15 residues. Trimming took 2 bases from V and 6 from J; bases not matched to a gene: 4. CDR3 region: CASSELGQGRNIQYF. CDR3 DNA sequence: TGTGCCAGCAGTGAATTGGGACAGGGGAGAAACATTCAGTACTTC.

This chain uses TRBV6-1 with TRBJ1-4; TRBD1 aligns across 7 bases. The germline V gene has CDR1 MNHNS and CDR2 SASEGT. CDR3 length: 13 residues. V dropped 6 bases and J dropped 6; count of bases not matched to a gene: 4. The chain's CDR3 is CASRQQGYEKLFF. The DNA for the CDR3 is TGTGCCAGCAGGCAACAGGGGTATGAAAAACTGTTTTTT.

The V and J genes are TRBV7-2 and TRBJ2-1; TRBD2 matches 10 bases. This CDR3 is 15 amino acids long. Trimming took 5 bases from V and 8 from J; bases not matched to a gene: 9. Germline CDR1 SGHTA, CDR2 FQGNSA. The CDR3 region has the DNA TGTGCCAGCAGCCCGGTGGCTAGCGGGAGCCATGAGCAGTTCTTC. This translates into CASSPVASGSHEQFF.

The chain couples TRBV29-1 to TRBJ2-1; D is possibly TRBD2 (6 bases). The CDR3 has 13 residues. CDR1 and CDR2 from the germline V gene are SQVTM and ANQGSEA. Deletions cut 6 bases from V and 2 bases from J, with 11 bases between. CDR3 protein: CSVDGGPYNEQFF. The CDR3 DNA is TGCAGCGTGGACGGGGGACCCTACAATGAGCAGTTCTTC.

This clone was recorded once. In DNA form, the CDR3 reads TGTGCCAGCAGCTTGAGCCAGGGAAACAATGAGCAGTTCTTC. Protein: CASSLSQGNNEQFF. V is TRBV5-5 and J is TRBJ2-1; D perhaps matches TRBD1 (5 bases). Trimming removed 1 base from V and 5 bases from J, with 10 bases in between. The CDR3 contains 14 residues. Germline V gives CDR1 SGHKS, CDR2 YYEKEE (reference sequence).

A single count supports this clone. V is TRBV5-4 and J is TRBJ1-2; D uncertain. The germline V gene encodes CDR1 SGHNT and CDR2 YYREEE (reference sequence). Trimming stripped 3 bases from V and 0 bases from J, with 15 bases between. This CDR3 contains 16 residues. The CDR3 region has the DNA TGTGCCAGCAGCTCCGAGACGGGAATAGCTAACTATGGCTACACCTTC. Amino acid sequence: CASSSETGIANYGYTF.

The J gene is TRBJ2-3, the V gene TRBV5-1; 12 nucleotides match TRBD2. The germline V gene encodes CDR1 SGHRS and CDR2 YFSETQ. This CDR3 spans 19 amino acids. V was pared by 0 bases and J by 1 base, with 9 bases of the junction left unmatched. In DNA form, the CDR3 reads TGCGCCAGCAGCTTGGAGCTAGCGGGAGGGCCCTTTGGCACAGATACGCAGTATTTT. Its translation: CASSLELAGGPFGTDTQYF.

This chain links TRBV15 with TRBJ2-2; D not resolved. CDR1 and CDR2 (germline): LNHNV, YYDKDF (reference sequence). The CDR3 length is 13 residues. V dropped 3 bases and J dropped 4 bases, with 6 bases sitting between them. The CDR3 is CATSRRFTGELFF. The CDR3 DNA is TGTGCCACCAGCAGGCGGTTCACCGGGGAGCTGTTTTTT. The full variable domain, with the rest looked up from reference TRBV15 and TRBJ2-2, is DAMVIQNPRYQVTQFGKPVTLSCSQTLNHNVMYWYQQKSSQAPKLLFHYYDKDFNNEADTPDNFQSRRPNTSFCFLDIRSPGLGDTAMYLCATSRRFTGELFFGEGSRLTVL.

The chain combines TRBV29-1 with TRBJ1-5; a weak D match, TRBD1 (6 bases). This CDR3 is built from 14 residues. CDR1 is SQVTM and CDR2 is ANQGSEA in the germline V gene. V lost 7 bases and J lost 1, with 14 bases in between. DNA for the CDR3: TGCAGCGCAACTCAAGGGGGAAGCAATCAGCCCCAGCATTTT. Translating it yields CSATQGGSNQPQHF.

The chain joins TRBV11-3 to TRBJ2-2; D gene uncertain. The CDR3 length is 13 residues. The germline V gene encodes CDR1 SGHNT and CDR2 YENEEA. With 4 bases removed from V and 8 bases from J, the gap between germline ends came to 11 bases. The CDR3 DNA reads TGTGCCAGCAGCTATACGTCTCGGGGGGAGCTGTTTTTT. Translation gives CASSYTSRGELFF.

In this sample, this clone turned up once. The chain combines TRBV12-5 with TRBJ2-2; D gene ambiguous. Trimming left V 0 bases short and J 6 bases short, with 8 bases between. The CDR3 totals 14 residues. CDR1 and CDR2 (germline): LGHNT, FRNRAP. DNA of the CDR3: TGTGCTAGTGGTTTGGTGAGGATAGCCGGGGAGCTGTTTTTT. Translated, it gives CASGLVRIAGELFF.

The table lists this clone with a few counts. The rearrangement links TRBV30 to TRBJ2-3, with a weak D call TRBD2 (6 bases). Germline V lookup: CDR1 GTSNPN, CDR2 SVGIG (reference sequence). Trimming shortened V by 0 bases and J by 2 bases, and 15 bases separated the two germline ends. The CDR3 totals 16 residues. The CDR3 spells CAWSVNSGTYTDTQYF. The CDR3, as DNA: TGTGCCTGGAGTGTAAATAGCGGAACTTACACAGATACGCAGTATTTT.

V is TRBV4-3 and J is TRBJ1-2; 7 bases line up with TRBD1. Losses at the gene ends were 0 bases for V and 4 bases for J; bases not matched to a gene: 8. Germline assignment: CDR1 LGHNA and CDR2 YSLEER. This CDR3 contains 16 residues. CDR3: CASSQDLGQPGYGYTF. The CDR3 DNA follows: TGCGCCAGCAGCCAAGATCTGGGACAGCCTGGCTATGGCTACACCTTC.

The CDR3 DNA is TGTGCCAGCAGTATGGGCGTCCAAGAGACCCAGTACTTC. Protein product: CASSMGVQETQYF. The chain links TRBV11-3 to TRBJ2-5; no reliable D call. The germline V and J ends were trimmed by 6 bases and 1 base, with 9 bases remaining between them. The CDR3 length is 13 residues. Germline V gives CDR1 SGHNT, CDR2 YENEEA.

The chain links TRBV10-3 to TRBJ2-2; D remains ambiguous. The CDR3 has 16 amino acids. Between the trimmed V and J ends, which lost 4 bases and 5 bases, there was a span of 17 bases. Germline loops: CDR1 ENHRY, CDR2 SYGVKD. As DNA, the CDR3 is TGTGCCATCAGTGGCAGTATACAGTTTACTACCGGGGAGCTGTTTTTT. It specifies CAISGSIQFTTGELFF.